This T cell receptor beta chain was identified during a study of shared clonotypes between healthy human individuals. The CDR3 contains 15 residues. Germline CDR1 is SGDLS and CDR2 is YYNGEE. V gave up 3 bases and J gave up 3 bases, with 16 bases separating them. Over several immunoSEQ plates, each subset's genomic DNA was distributed in even portions. Assay used: immunoSEQ multiplex PCR; TCRdb lists only in-frame clones, some missing. The repertoire consists of approximately 810,000 clones, with around 92% occurring once and the leading ten covering more than 20%. CD45RO-negative, CCR7-selected cells formed the naive CD8 fraction, which excluded terminally differentiated effector memory CD45RA+ cells.

The receptor's source is a man younger than 40 in good health. Specimen: naive CD8+ T cells sorted from blood. This chain uses TRBV9 with TRBJ2-7, with D possibly being TRBD1 or TRBD2 (5 bases each). CDR3 nucleotide sequence: TGTGCCAGCAGCGAGGGACGAGTCCCGAGCTACGAGCAGTACTTC. It yields the protein CASSEGRVPSYEQYF. Based on the CDR3 plus reference TRBV9 and TRBJ2-7, the full variable domain is DSGVTQTPKHLITATGQRVTLRCSPRSGDLSVYWYQQSLDQGLQFLIQYYNGEERAKGNILERFSAQQFPDLHSELNLSSLELGDSALYFCASSEGRVPSYEQYFGPGTRLTVT.